Sequencing of this TCR beta chain was carried out in a study of blood T cell repertoires in COVID-19. Authors' analysis steps: From reference gene primer amplification, estimates of nucleated cell counts were derived. The table came from immunoSEQ multiplex PCR; TCRdb's copy has only in-frame clones and leaves some out. V and J calls and clone size are copied from that table; D and trimming were computed from the DNA. Of roughly 20,000 clones listed, about 91% were seen once; the top ten hold 7% to 9%. This CDR3 is built from 16 residues. The germline CDR1 and CDR2 sequences are SGHKS and YYEKEE (reference sequence). After removal of 5 bases from V and 4 bases from J, the junction contained 8 bases not matched to a gene.

The chain is built from TRBV5-5 and TRBJ2-7; 14 bases fit TRBD2. The receptor was derived from a man between 65 and 85 years old with active COVID-19. The sample consisted of peripheral blood. This CDR3 reads CASSSGLAGGLYEQYF. The DNA of the CDR3 is TGTGCCAGCAGTTCCGGACTAGCGGGAGGCCTGTACGAGCAGTACTTC.